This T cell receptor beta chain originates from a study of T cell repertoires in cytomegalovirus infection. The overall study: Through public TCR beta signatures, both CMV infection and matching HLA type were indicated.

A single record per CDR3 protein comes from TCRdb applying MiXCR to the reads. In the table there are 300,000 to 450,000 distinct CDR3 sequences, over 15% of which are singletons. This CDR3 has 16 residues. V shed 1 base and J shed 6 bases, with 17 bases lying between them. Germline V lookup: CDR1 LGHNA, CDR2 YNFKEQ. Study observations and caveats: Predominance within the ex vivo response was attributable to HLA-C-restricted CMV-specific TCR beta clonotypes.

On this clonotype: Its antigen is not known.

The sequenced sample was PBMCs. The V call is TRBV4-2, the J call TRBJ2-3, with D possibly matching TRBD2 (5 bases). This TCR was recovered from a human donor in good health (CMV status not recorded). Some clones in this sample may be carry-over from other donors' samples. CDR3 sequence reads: CASSQAGGPSADTQYF. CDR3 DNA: TGTGCCAGCAGCCAAGCAGGAGGCCCAAGCGCGGATACGCAGTATTTT.